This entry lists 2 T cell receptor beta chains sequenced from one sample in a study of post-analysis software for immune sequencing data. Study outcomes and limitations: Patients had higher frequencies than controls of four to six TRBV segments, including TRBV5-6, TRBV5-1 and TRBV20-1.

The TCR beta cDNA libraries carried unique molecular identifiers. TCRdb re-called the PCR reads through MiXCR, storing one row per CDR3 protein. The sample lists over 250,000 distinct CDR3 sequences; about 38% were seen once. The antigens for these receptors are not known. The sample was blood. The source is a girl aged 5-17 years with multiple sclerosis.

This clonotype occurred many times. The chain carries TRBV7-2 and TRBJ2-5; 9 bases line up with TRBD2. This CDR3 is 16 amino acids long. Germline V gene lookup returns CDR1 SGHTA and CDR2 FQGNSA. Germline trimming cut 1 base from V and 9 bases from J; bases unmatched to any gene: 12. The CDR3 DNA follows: TGTGCCAGCAGCTTAGGGGCTAGCGGGACCGAACGGGCCCAGTACTTC. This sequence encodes CASSLGASGTERAQYF.

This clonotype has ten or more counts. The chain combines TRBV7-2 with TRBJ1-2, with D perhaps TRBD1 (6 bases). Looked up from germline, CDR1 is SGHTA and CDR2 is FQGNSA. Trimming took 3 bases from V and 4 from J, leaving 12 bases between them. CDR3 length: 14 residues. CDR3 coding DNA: TGTGCCAGCAGCTTGGAGAACAGGGCCTATGGCTACACCTTC. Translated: CASSLENRAYGYTF.